This TCR beta chain emerged from a study of shared clonotypes between healthy human individuals. Assay execution took place at the deep level. Several immunoSEQ 96-well plates shared each subset's DNA, each plate a replicate. Profiled with immunoSEQ multiplex PCR; TCRdb holds only in-frame clones, not every one. The sample lists 2,500,000 or so clones; 93% were seen once. The CDR3 is made up of 15 amino acids. Germline CDR1 and CDR2: MNHEY and SVGAGI. Losses at the gene ends were 8 bases for V and 3 bases for J; bases not matched to a gene: 8. This sequence joins TRBV6-5 and TRBJ2-7; TRBD2 matches at 12 bases. The source is a man younger than 35 in good health. Some clones in this sample may be carry-over from other donors' samples. Sequencing used naive CD4+ T cells from PBMCs. The subset is: CD45RA+ positively selected. CDR3 in amino acids: CASRPGLAGLYEQYF. The CDR3 DNA follows: TGTGCCAGCCGACCCGGACTAGCGGGACTCTACGAGCAGTACTTC.